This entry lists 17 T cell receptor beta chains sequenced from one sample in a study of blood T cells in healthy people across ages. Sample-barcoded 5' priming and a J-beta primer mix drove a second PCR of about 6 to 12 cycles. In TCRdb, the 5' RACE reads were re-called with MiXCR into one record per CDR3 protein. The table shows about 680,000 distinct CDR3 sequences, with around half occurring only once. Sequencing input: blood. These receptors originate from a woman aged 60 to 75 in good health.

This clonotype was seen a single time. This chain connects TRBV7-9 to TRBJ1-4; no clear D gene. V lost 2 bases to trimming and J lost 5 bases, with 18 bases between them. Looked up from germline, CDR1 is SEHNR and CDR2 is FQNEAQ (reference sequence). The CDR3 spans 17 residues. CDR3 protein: CASSLSLAGAHNEKLFF. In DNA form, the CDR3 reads TGTGCCAGCAGCTTATCTCTAGCGGGAGCCCACAATGAAAAACTGTTTTTT.

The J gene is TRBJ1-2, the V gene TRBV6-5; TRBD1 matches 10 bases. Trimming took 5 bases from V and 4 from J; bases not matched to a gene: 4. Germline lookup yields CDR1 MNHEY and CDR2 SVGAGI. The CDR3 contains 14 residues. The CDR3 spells CASSTGQGSYGYTF. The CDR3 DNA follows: TGTGCCAGCAGTACGGGACAGGGGTCCTATGGCTACACCTTC.

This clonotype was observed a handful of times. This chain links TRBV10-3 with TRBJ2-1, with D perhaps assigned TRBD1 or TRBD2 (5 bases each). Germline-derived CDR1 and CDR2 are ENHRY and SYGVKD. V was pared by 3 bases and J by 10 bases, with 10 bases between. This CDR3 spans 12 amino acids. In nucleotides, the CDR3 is TGTGCCATCAGTGAAGAGAGGGGCGAGCAGTTCTTC. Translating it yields CAISEERGEQFF.

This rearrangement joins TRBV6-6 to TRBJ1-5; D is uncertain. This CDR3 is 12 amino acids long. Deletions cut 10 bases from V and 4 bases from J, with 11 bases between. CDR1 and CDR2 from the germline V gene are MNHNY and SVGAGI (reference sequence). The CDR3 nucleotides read TGTGCCACAGCCCCTTGGAATCAGCCCCAGCATTTT. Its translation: CATAPWNQPQHF.

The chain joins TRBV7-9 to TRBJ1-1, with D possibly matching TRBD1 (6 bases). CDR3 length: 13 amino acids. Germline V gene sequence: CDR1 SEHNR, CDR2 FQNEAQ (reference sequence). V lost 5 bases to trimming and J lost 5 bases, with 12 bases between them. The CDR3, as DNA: TGTGCCAGCAGCGCAGGGCAGGGGACTGAAGCTTTCTTT. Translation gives CASSAGQGTEAFF.

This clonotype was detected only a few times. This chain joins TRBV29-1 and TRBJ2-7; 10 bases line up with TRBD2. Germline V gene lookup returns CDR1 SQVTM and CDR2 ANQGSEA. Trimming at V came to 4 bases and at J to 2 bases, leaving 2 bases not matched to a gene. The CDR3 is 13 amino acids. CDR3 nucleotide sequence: TGCAGCGTTGTTACTAGCGGGACCTACGAGCAGTACTTC. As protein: CSVVTSGTYEQYF.

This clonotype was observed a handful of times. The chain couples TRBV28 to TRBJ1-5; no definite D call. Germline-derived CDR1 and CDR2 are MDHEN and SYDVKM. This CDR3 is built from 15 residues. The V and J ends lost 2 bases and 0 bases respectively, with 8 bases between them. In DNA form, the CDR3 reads TGTGCCAGCAGTTTAGGTCTCAATAGCAATCAGCCCCAGCATTTT. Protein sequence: CASSLGLNSNQPQHF.

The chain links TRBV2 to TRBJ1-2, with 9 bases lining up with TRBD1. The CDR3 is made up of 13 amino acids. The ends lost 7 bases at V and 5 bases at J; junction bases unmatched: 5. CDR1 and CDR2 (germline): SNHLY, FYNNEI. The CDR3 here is CASTGTGRYGYTF. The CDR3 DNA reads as TGTGCCAGCACAGGGACAGGGAGGTATGGCTACACCTTC.

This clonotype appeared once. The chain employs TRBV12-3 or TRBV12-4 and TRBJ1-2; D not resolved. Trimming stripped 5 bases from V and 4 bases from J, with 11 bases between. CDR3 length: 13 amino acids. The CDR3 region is CASSPDPTYGYTF. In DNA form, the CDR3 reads TGTGCCAGCAGTCCGGATCCCACCTATGGCTACACCTTC.

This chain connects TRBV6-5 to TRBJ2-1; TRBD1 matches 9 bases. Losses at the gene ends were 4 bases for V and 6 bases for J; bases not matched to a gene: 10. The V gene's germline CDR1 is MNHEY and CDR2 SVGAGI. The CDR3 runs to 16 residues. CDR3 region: CASSSYGETGGNEQFF. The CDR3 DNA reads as TGTGCCAGCAGTTCCTACGGAGAGACAGGGGGCAATGAGCAGTTCTTC.

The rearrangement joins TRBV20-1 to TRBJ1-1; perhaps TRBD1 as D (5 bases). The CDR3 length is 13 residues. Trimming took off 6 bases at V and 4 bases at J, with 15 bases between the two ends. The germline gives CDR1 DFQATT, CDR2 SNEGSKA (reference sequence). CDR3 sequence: CSAPGDLGTEAFF. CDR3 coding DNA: TGCAGTGCGCCGGGGGATCTTGGCACTGAAGCTTTCTTT.

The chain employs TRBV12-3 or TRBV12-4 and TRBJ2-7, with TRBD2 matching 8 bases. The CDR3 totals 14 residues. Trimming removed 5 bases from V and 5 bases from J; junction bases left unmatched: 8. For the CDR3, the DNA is TGTGCCAGCAGTAGACGGGAGGGTGGCGACGAGCAGTACTTC. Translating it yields CASSRREGGDEQYF.

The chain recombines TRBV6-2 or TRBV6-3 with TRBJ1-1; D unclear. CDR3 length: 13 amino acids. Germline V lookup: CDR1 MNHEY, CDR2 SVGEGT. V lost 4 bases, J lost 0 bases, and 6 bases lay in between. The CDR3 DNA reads TGTGCCAGCAGTTCAATGGTGAACACTGAAGCTTTCTTT. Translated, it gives CASSSMVNTEAFF.

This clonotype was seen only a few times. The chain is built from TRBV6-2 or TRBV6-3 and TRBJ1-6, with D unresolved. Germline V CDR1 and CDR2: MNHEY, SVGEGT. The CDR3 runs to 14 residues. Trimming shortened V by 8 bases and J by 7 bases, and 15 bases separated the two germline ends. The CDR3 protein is CASAPRTVNSPLHF. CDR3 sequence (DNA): TGTGCCAGCGCCCCTAGGACGGTAAATTCACCCCTCCACTTT.

This CDR3 reads CASSEVQGGKLFF. CDR3 coding DNA: TGTGCCAGCAGTGAAGTCCAGGGCGGAAAACTGTTTTTT. This chain joins TRBV2 and TRBJ1-4; possible D gene TRBD1, 5 bases. Trimming removed 1 base at V and 10 bases at J, with 10 bases between. This CDR3 is 13 amino acids long. Germline-derived CDR1 and CDR2 are SNHLY and FYNNEI.

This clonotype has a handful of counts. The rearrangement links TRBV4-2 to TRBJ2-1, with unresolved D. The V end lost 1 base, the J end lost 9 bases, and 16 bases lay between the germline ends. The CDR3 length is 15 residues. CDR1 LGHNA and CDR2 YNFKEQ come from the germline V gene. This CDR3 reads CASSQGLPPWGEQFF. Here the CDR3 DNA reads TGTGCCAGCAGCCAAGGGCTACCGCCGTGGGGTGAGCAGTTCTTC.

As DNA, the CDR3 is TGTGCCAGCAGCTTAAGCCCGACAGGGGTCCTCCACTTT. Encoded protein: CASSLSPTGVLHF. This chain joins TRBV7-2 and TRBJ1-6; 8 bases fit TRBD1. The CDR3 sequence is 13 residues long. Trimming removed 2 bases from V and 15 bases from J; junction bases left unmatched: 6. Germline V CDR1 and CDR2: SGHTA, FQGNSA.